This T cell receptor beta chain was obtained from a study of identical twins. TCRdb re-called the 5' RACE reads through MiXCR, storing one row per CDR3 protein. The data show 450,000 to 500,000 distinct CDR3 sequences, around 15% seen once. J lost 12 bases, V lost 6 bases, and 14 bases had no gene match. The germline V gene encodes CDR1 MNHEY and CDR2 SVGEGT. The CDR3 totals 13 residues. This sample also appeared in a second study, on yellow fever vaccine responses in identical twins.

The clonotype was recovered from a woman under 30 in good health. The chain is built from TRBV6-2 or TRBV6-3 and TRBJ2-7; 7 bases line up with TRBD2. Sequenced: CD4+ T cells sorted from blood. The CDR3 nucleotides read TGTGCCAGCAGCCCGACGGGACTCGGGAGGACGTACTTC. Its translation: CASSPTGLGRTYF.